This T cell receptor beta chain was identified during a study of blood T cell repertoires in COVID-19. Study information: Acute and convalescent COVID-19 samples came from the United States, Italy and Spain.

Profiling relied on immunoSEQ multiplex PCR, and the TCRdb table lists in-frame clones only, not all of them. The table shows 150,000 or so clones, with over 80% occurring only once. All recovered Cohort 3 donors got two negative PCRs, got clearance, or saw symptom resolution. Germline V gene data show CDR1 as GTSNPN and CDR2 as SVGIG (reference sequence). The CDR3 runs 15 residues. A single count supports this clone. One junction end disagrees with the germline gene, perhaps due to a read error. The sample was PBMCs or T cells enriched from blood (not recorded which). V gene TRBV30 combines with J gene TRBJ1-2, with D perhaps TRBD1 (6 bases). This sequence originates from a woman aged 60-70 years who had recovered from COVID-19. In nucleotides, the CDR3 is TGTGCCTGGGGTGTAATGGGGGCTTCTAACTATGGCTACACCTTC. Protein product: CAWGVMGASNYGYTF.